This T cell receptor (beta chain) derives from a study of blood T cell repertoires in COVID-19. About the study: COVID-19 samples collected from the United States, Italy and Spain covered acute and convalescent phases. The analysed material was cDNA or gDNA that came from T cells, B-cell-depleted T cells, or PBMCs.

This CDR3 region has 15 residues. CDR1 and CDR2 (germline): MDHEN, SYDVKM. V was pared by 4 bases and J by 2 bases, with 14 bases between. Per the study methods: From reference gene primer amplification, estimates of nucleated cell counts were derived. Only in-frame clones appear in the TCRdb table, and some are missing; sequencing was by immunoSEQ multiplex PCR. That table gives V, J and clone size, and the DNA gave D and trimming. In the table there are about 140,000 clones, more than 80% of which are singletons. This chain joins TRBV28 and TRBJ2-5; TRBD2 might be the D (6 bases). This receptor was taken from a woman aged 60-70 years with active COVID-19. Sequencing was performed on peripheral blood. CDR3 sequence: CASSSGRDWQETQYF. The CDR3 bases are TGTGCCAGCAGTTCAGGACGGGACTGGCAAGAGACCCAGTACTTC.